A selection of T cell receptor beta chains follows, all from one sample in a study of T cell changes during pregnancy in multiple sclerosis. Measured with immunoSEQ multiplex PCR; TCRdb has only the in-frame clones, and not every one. This sample yields roughly 75,000 clones, of which 85% to 95% are seen a single time; less than 2% belongs to the top ten. The sample here was peripheral blood, taken in the third trimester of pregnancy. The receptors stem from a female donor in good health, enrolled as a control in a pregnancy study. Each CDR3 is given with its conserved first and last residue. Fields, in order: D gene, clone size, J gene, V gene, CDR3 protein, CDR3 DNA. The D gene is left open where the match is weak. The listing skips clone size in some rows; elsewhere it reads once, few, many or a size class.

-,-,TRBJ2-1,TRBV18,CASSRTSRIGEQFF,TGTGCCAGCTCCCGAACTAGCCGTATTGGTGAGCAGTTCTTC
TRBD1,-,TRBJ2-3,TRBV4-2,CASSQRTGSTDTQYF,TGTGCCAGCAGCCAAAGGACAGGGAGTACAGATACGCAGTATTTT
-,-,TRBJ1-5,TRBV30,CAWSRNQDGQPQHF,TGTGCCTGGAGTCGGAATCAGGATGGCCAGCCCCAGCATTTT
TRBD1,-,TRBJ2-7,TRBV7-9,CASSPPPPRGYEQYF,TGTGCCAGCAGCCCCCCCCCGCCCAGGGGGTACGAGCAGTACTTC
-,-,TRBJ2-1,TRBV6-6,CASSWARGVYNEQFF,TGTGCCAGCAGTTGGGCCAGGGGGGTTTACAATGAGCAGTTCTTC
-,-,TRBJ1-2,TRBV6-5,CASTKGESGYTF,TGTGCCAGCACCAAGGGGGAGTCTGGCTACACCTTC
TRBD1,-,TRBJ2-7,TRBV11-3,CASSLVGTGGYEQYF,TGTGCCAGCAGCTTAGTCGGGACAGGCGGCTACGAGCAGTACTTC
TRBD1,-,TRBJ1-2,TRBV19,CASSRFQAGGRSSYGYTF,TGTGCCAGTAGTCGGTTTCAGGCAGGGGGCCGGTCAAGCTATGGCTACACCTTC
TRBD2,-,TRBJ2-1,TRBV5-4,CAGSPGLAGGPGEQFF,TGTGCCGGCAGCCCTGGACTAGCGGGAGGGCCTGGTGAGCAGTTCTTC
TRBD1,few,TRBJ1-1,TRBV19,CASSVTGETEAFF,TGTGCCAGTAGCGTGACAGGGGAAACTGAAGCTTTCTTT
-,-,TRBJ2-1,TRBV2,CASSEMQARNEQFF,TGTGCCAGCAGTGAAATGCAGGCGAGAAATGAGCAGTTCTTC
-,-,TRBJ2-5,TRBV7-2,CASSSTRRGVEETQYF,TGTGCCAGCAGCTCCACACGACGGGGAGTAGAAGAGACCCAGTACTTC
-,-,TRBJ2-3,TRBV7-9,CASSLPGSGIAREYF,TGTGCCAGCAGCTTACCCGGGTCAGGGATCGCCAGGGAGTATTTT
TRBD2,-,TRBJ2-7,TRBV29-1,CSVVGLAGVYSYEQYF,TGCAGCGTTGTAGGACTAGCGGGAGTGTACTCCTACGAGCAGTACTTC
-,-,TRBJ1-5,TRBV18,CASSPGRINQPQHF,TGTGCCAGCTCACCGGGCAGGATCAATCAGCCCCAGCATTTT
TRBD2,-,TRBJ2-1,TRBV13,CASSNRLAGLYNEQFF,TGTGCCAGCAGCAACCGACTAGCGGGATTATACAATGAGCAGTTCTTC
-,once,TRBJ1-2,TRBV9,CASSVEYRMTNYGYTF,TGTGCCAGCAGCGTAGAATACAGGATGACTAACTATGGCTACACCTTC
-,-,TRBJ1-1,TRBV29-1,CSVPEGVDTEAFF,TGCAGCGTACCAGAGGGGGTTGACACTGAAGCTTTCTTT
-,-,TRBJ2-7,TRBV7-8,CASSSYEQYF,TGTGCCAGCAGCTCGTACGAGCAGTACTTC
TRBD1,-,TRBJ1-2,TRBV6-6,CASSYSSGTGDYGYTF,TGTGCCAGCAGTTACTCCTCCGGGACAGGGGACTATGGCTACACCTTC
-,-,TRBJ2-5,TRBV19,CASTNRGGGAYETQYF,TGTGCCAGTACCAATAGGGGAGGGGGGGCGTATGAGACCCAGTACTTC
-,once,TRBJ2-7,TRBV2,CASRGDSVYEQYF,TGTGCCAGCAGAGGGGACTCCGTCTACGAGCAGTACTTC
-,-,TRBJ2-3,TRBV28,CASSLGQIDTQYF,TGTGCCAGCAGTTTAGGGCAGATAGATACGCAGTATTTT
TRBD1,-,TRBJ1-1,TRBV20-1,CSARVRGAAFF,TGCAGTGCTAGGGTCAGGGGGGCCGCTTTCTTT
-,-,TRBJ1-4,TRBV25-1,CASSDPGATNEKLFF,TGTGCCAGCAGTGACCCCGGGGCAACTAATGAAAAACTGTTTTTT
TRBD2,-,TRBJ2-7,TRBV27,CASSLAGLAGREQYF,TGTGCCAGCAGTTTAGCGGGACTAGCGGGAAGGGAGCAGTACTTC
-,-,TRBJ2-5,TRBV4-2,CASSPKQGPQETQYF,TGTGCCAGCAGCCCCAAACAGGGACCCCAAGAGACCCAGTACTTC
TRBD1,-,TRBJ2-6,TRBV4-2,CASSQVLRRQGAAGANVLTF,TGTGCCAGCAGCCAAGTTCTTCGGCGACAGGGGGCTGCTGGGGCCAACGTCCTGACTTTC
-,-,TRBJ2-7,TRBV4-3,CASSQDRIGYEQYF,TGCGCCAGCAGCCAAGATCGTATCGGGTACGAGCAGTACTTC
TRBD2,once,TRBJ2-1,TRBV6-5,CASSLSGREKFF,TGTGCCAGCAGTCTTAGCGGGAGGGAGAAGTTCTTC
TRBD2,-,TRBJ2-1,TRBV18,CASSPPGTRANEQFF,TGTGCCAGCTCACCCCCCGGGACTAGAGCCAATGAGCAGTTCTTC
-,-,TRBJ1-1,TRBV11-2,CASGRFMNTEAFF,TGTGCCAGCGGGAGATTCATGAACACTGAAGCTTTCTTT
-,-,TRBJ1-2,TRBV12-1,CASSFDGGQGPPNYGYTF,TGTGCCAGCAGCTTTGATGGGGGACAGGGACCTCCTAACTATGGCTACACCTTC
TRBD1,-,TRBJ1-4,TRBV11-2,CASSLSGTGLEKLFF,TGTGCCAGCAGCCTCAGCGGGACAGGGCTTGAAAAACTGTTTTTT
-,-,TRBJ1-3,TRBV28,CASSFLGNTIYF,TGTGCCAGCAGTTTCCTGGGAAACACCATATATTTT
TRBD1,-,TRBJ2-5,TRBV5-1,CASSLEALQGGETQYF,TGCGCCAGCAGCTTGGAGGCTTTACAGGGGGGAGAGACCCAGTACTTC
TRBD1,-,TRBJ1-4,TRBV7-2,CASSPKTGPGEKLFF,TGTGCCAGCAGCCCAAAGACAGGGCCGGGTGAAAAACTGTTTTTT
TRBD1,-,TRBJ2-6,TRBV11-1,CASSLPQGAHPGANVLTF,TGTGCCAGCAGCTTACCACAGGGGGCCCACCCTGGGGCCAACGTCCTGACTTTC
-,-,TRBJ2-7,TRBV9,CASSDPPPYF,TGTGCCAGCAGCGATCCCCCCCCTTACTTC
TRBD1,-,TRBJ1-1,TRBV28,CASSSHGDRGTEAFF,TGTGCCAGCAGTTCACATGGGGACAGGGGCACTGAAGCTTTCTTT
TRBD2,-,TRBJ2-3,TRBV7-2,CASSSSGRALDTQYF,TGTGCCAGCAGCTCTAGCGGGAGGGCATTGGATACGCAGTATTTT
TRBD1,-,TRBJ1-1,TRBV18,CASSPSVGQGGTEAFF,TGTGCCAGCTCACCAAGCGTGGGACAGGGTGGCACTGAAGCTTTCTTT
-,-,TRBJ2-3,TRBV7-8,CATARAHTDTQYF,TGTGCCACCGCGAGGGCCCACACAGATACGCAGTATTTT
TRBD1,-,TRBJ1-1,TRBV14,CASSPRGVYTEAFF,TGTGCCAGCAGCCCCAGGGGGGTTTACACTGAAGCTTTCTTT
-,-,TRBJ1-2,TRBV7-8,CASSLGLGRIGGYTF,TGTGCCAGCAGCTTAGGGTTAGGGAGGATTGGTGGCTACACCTTC
-,-,TRBJ2-1,TRBV19,CASSILAGNEQFF,TGTGCCAGTAGTATTTTGGCGGGGAATGAGCAGTTCTTC
-,few,TRBJ1-1,TRBV21-1,CASSTPSGGTEAFF,TGTGCCAGCAGCACCCCCTCGGGGGGCACTGAAGCTTTCTTT
TRBD2,-,TRBJ2-1,TRBV19,CASRNRGSGEENEQFF,TGTGCCAGTAGGAACCGGGGGAGCGGGGAAGAGAATGAGCAGTTCTTC
TRBD1,once,TRBJ1-3,TRBV19,CASTGRRQGVSRAGNTIYF,TGTGCCAGTACCGGAAGGAGACAGGGAGTCAGTAGGGCTGGAAACACCATATATTTT
-,-,TRBJ2-7,TRBV6-6,CASSNEVTYEQYF,TGTGCCAGCAGTAACGAAGTCACTTACGAGCAGTACTTC
-,-,TRBJ1-6,TRBV9,CASSAVGWLGNSPLHF,TGTGCCAGCAGCGCGGTCGGGTGGCTTGGTAATTCACCCCTCCACTTT
-,-,TRBJ2-5,TRBV18,CASSPPSTEQETQYF,TGTGCCAGCTCACCACCGTCAACAGAGCAAGAGACCCAGTACTTC